The T cell receptor (beta chain) under discussion was sequenced for a study of blood T cell repertoires in COVID-19. Study background: Samples came from the United States, Italy and Spain, spanning acute and convalescent COVID-19.

The repertoire was sequenced with immunoSEQ multiplex PCR; TCRdb's copy has only in-frame clones and lacks some. Found here are approximately 190,000 clones, under 90% of them singletons; the top ten hold around 21%. The CDR3 is 16 residues long. CDR1 and CDR2 from the germline V gene are SGHRS and YFSETQ. Trimming took 1 base from V and 3 from J, leaving 14 bases between them. Material: peripheral blood. This sequence originates from a human donor in a cohort sampled during active COVID-19. This rearrangement joins TRBV5-1 to TRBJ2-1, with D perhaps matching TRBD2 (5 bases). CDR3 in amino acids: CASSLSTGSLYNEQFF. The CDR3 coding sequence is TGCGCCAGCAGCTTGAGTACGGGATCACTCTACAATGAGCAGTTCTTC.